The 9 T cell receptor beta chains given below trace back to one sample, sequenced in a study of T-cell reconstitution after alpha-beta-depleted transplantation in children listed by TCRdb under 2016. The library was produced with PCR. The listed sequencing device is Illumina HiSeq 2500. TCR libraries were prepared with molecular barcoding, using unique molecular identifiers to normalize TCRbeta repertoire quantification. TCRdb passed the public sequencing reads through fastp at Q25 and MiXCR, retaining productive beta sequences. Duplicate CDR3 protein sequences are folded into a single record with the most common DNA and genes. This sample comprises over 200,000 distinct CDR3 sequences, around 9.6% of them detected only once. Over 5.5% of the sample lies in the top ten. Sequenced here: PBMCs from the stem cell graft donor, sampled from the stem cell graft. These receptors all stem from a human donor who donated a stem cell graft to a child with acute lymphoblastic leukemia.

This clonotype was counted ten times or more. The chain links TRBV12-3 or TRBV12-4 to TRBJ1-3; D is ambiguous. The CDR3 contains 11 residues. Trimming took off 5 bases at V and 3 bases at J, with 2 bases between the two ends. In nucleotides, the CDR3 is TGTGCCAGCAGTCATGGAAACACCATATATTTT. This encodes CASSHGNTIYF.

This clonotype was seen a few times. The gene calls are TRBV6-1 and TRBJ1-2; TRBD1 is a possible D gene (6 bases). The CDR3 sequence is 14 residues long. CDR1 and CDR2 (germline): MNHNS, SASEGT. Trimming cost V 5 bases and J 2 bases, with 12 bases left between them. Here the CDR3 reads CASSPRGNNYGYTF. CDR3 DNA: TGTGCCAGCAGTCCCAGGGGAAACAACTATGGCTACACCTTC.

The gene calls are TRBV7-8 and TRBJ2-2; TRBD1 is a possible D gene (6 bases). The CDR3 is made up of 17 amino acids. Trimming cost V 1 base and J 0 bases, with 12 bases left between them. Germline V gene data show CDR1 as SGHVS and CDR2 as FQNEAQ. The CDR3 here is CASSLVFGQTNTGELFF. In DNA form, the CDR3 reads TGTGCCAGCAGCTTAGTTTTCGGACAGACGAACACCGGGGAGCTGTTTTTT. The full variable domain, in which reference TRBV7-8 and TRBJ2-2 provide the parts outside the CDR3, is GAGVSQSPRYKVAKRGQDVALRCDPISGHVSLFWYQQALGQGPEFLTYFQNEAQLDKSGLPSDRFFAERPEGSVSTLKIQRTQQEDSAVYLCASSLVFGQTNTGELFFGEGSRLTVL.

A few counts support this clonotype. The V call is TRBV12-3 or TRBV12-4, the J call TRBJ2-3; D uncertain. Trimming pared 4 bases from V and 5 bases from J, leaving 10 bases between. This CDR3 contains 13 residues. In DNA form, the CDR3 reads TGTGCCAGCAGTTCTTCCTTCGGAGATACGCAGTATTTT. This gives the protein CASSSSFGDTQYF.

Ten or more counts support this clonotype. The J gene is TRBJ2-3, the V gene TRBV11-2; 8 bases are a match to TRBD2. With 0 bases clipped from V and 5 bases from J, the junction kept 10 bases outside the gene matches. Per the germline V gene, CDR1 is SGHAT and CDR2 is FQNNGV. The CDR3 covers 17 residues. This CDR3 is CASSLDIRGGRGDTQYF. DNA of the CDR3: TGTGCCAGCAGCTTAGATATACGGGGGGGCCGAGGAGATACGCAGTATTTT.

The chain couples TRBV2 to TRBJ1-6, with 7 nucleotides matching TRBD1. Germline V gives CDR1 SNHLY, CDR2 FYNNEI. The length of the CDR3 is 14 residues. V gave up 7 bases and J gave up 9 bases; unmatched junction bases: 9. This CDR3 is CASTADREISPLHF. The CDR3 nucleotides are TGTGCCAGCACCGCAGACAGGGAGATTTCACCCCTCCACTTT.

The chain combines TRBV5-1 with TRBJ2-1, with D possibly being TRBD2 (6 bases). The CDR3 has 15 amino acids. Per germline, CDR1 SGHRS and CDR2 YFSETQ. Trimming shortened V by 0 bases and J by 3 bases, and 10 bases separated the two germline ends. The DNA of the CDR3 is TGCGCCAGCAGCTTGGCCGGGCGGGACTACAATGAGCAGTTCTTC. It specifies CASSLAGRDYNEQFF.

This sequence joins TRBV11-2 and TRBJ2-5; 14 nucleotides agree with TRBD2. The CDR3 spans 15 residues. The germline V gene has CDR1 SGHAT and CDR2 FQNNGV. V dropped 4 bases and J dropped 14; count of bases not matched to a gene: 12. CDR3 sequence (DNA): TGTGCCAGCAGCTCCCCGACTAGCGGGGGGGCTCGCCAATACTTC. This translates into CASSSPTSGGARQYF.

This clonotype has more than one count but fewer than ten. The chain is built from TRBV4-1 and TRBJ2-2; the match to TRBD1 covers 7 bases. In germline, CDR1 is MGHRA, CDR2 YSYEKL. The CDR3 contains 17 residues. J lost 1 base, V lost 6 bases, and 11 bases had no gene match. CDR3: CASSRQGAALNTGELFF. DNA of the CDR3: TGCGCCAGCAGTCGACAGGGAGCCGCATTGAACACCGGGGAGCTGTTTTTT.